The sample holds a few counts of the clone carrying this T cell receptor beta chain. Its antigen is undetermined. The length of the CDR3 is 15 residues. Between the trimmed V and J ends, which lost 4 bases and 8 bases, there was a span of 17 bases. Germline lookup yields CDR1 MRHNA and CDR2 SNTAGT. The table came from immunoSEQ multiplex PCR; TCRdb's copy has only in-frame clones and leaves some out. Among about 87,000 clones listed, approximately 86% were seen once. This sample was taken from a study of radiotherapy plus CTLA-4 blockade in lung cancer. The wider study: Patients showed objective responses in 18% of cases, and disease control was achieved by less than 35%. Broader study findings: There was expansion of tumor-derived TCR clones in blood after radiotherapy plus ipilimumab. Response, reportedly, was best predicted by interferon-beta along with early blood T cell clone dynamics.

Each patient with chemo-refractory metastatic non-small-cell lung cancer was treated with focal radiation plus CTLA-4 blockade using ipilimumab. The TCR was taken from a human donor with non-small cell lung cancer that progressed on radiotherapy plus ipilimumab. The chain is built from TRBV6-4 and TRBJ1-4; D is unclear. The specimen was peripheral blood, collected from a patient treated with radiotherapy plus ipilimumab. The CDR3 DNA is TGTGCCAGCAGTGCCACCGGGAGCCCGCGAGAAAAACTGTTTTTT. Its protein is CASSATGSPREKLFF.